Below, 5 T cell receptor beta chains from the same sample are listed, as sequenced in a study of blood T cell repertoires in COVID-19. The table came from immunoSEQ multiplex PCR; TCRdb's copy has only in-frame clones and leaves some out. The sample has about 60,000 clones, around 73% seen once. Input material: peripheral blood. Every receptor here comes from an elderly man with acute or convalescent COVID-19.

The rearrangement joins TRBV12-3 or TRBV12-4 to TRBJ1-1; D gene unclear. The CDR3 has 13 residues. V lost 6 bases and J 1 base, leaving 9 bases between the germline ends. In DNA, the CDR3 is TGTGCCAGCAGAACAGACGGGAACACTGAAGCTTTCTTT. This sequence encodes CASRTDGNTEAFF.

CDR3 DNA sequence: TGTGCCAGCTCAGAGTACAGTGAACCTAATGAAAAACTGTTTTTT. It specifies CASSEYSEPNEKLFF. This chain connects TRBV18 to TRBJ1-4; no definite D call. The CDR3 sequence is 15 residues long. V was pared by 5 bases and J by 3 bases, with 13 bases between. In germline, CDR1 is KGHSH, CDR2 LQKENI.

V gene TRBV7-3 combines with J gene TRBJ1-1; D uncertain. This CDR3 region has 13 residues. The germline gives CDR1 SGHTA, CDR2 FQGTGA. Deletions cut 5 bases from V and 4 bases from J, with 11 bases between. CDR3 nucleotides: TGTGCCAGCAGCCATGGAGGGAGCACTGAAGCTTTCTTT. Its translation is CASSHGGSTEAFF.

A single count supports this clone. Within the sample, other DNA sequences also encode this same CDR3. The V call is TRBV28, the J call TRBJ1-1; D possibly corresponds to TRBD1 (6 bases). Between the trimmed V and J ends, which lost 5 bases and 1 base, there was a span of 11 bases. Germline V gene lookup returns CDR1 MDHEN and CDR2 SYDVKM. The CDR3 has 14 residues. The CDR3 protein is CASSLPGENTEAFF. CDR3 nucleotide sequence: TGTGCCAGCAGTCTACCAGGGGAGAACACTGAAGCTTTCTTT.

This clone has only a few counts. The J gene is TRBJ1-1, the V gene TRBV25-1; D is uncertain. The V gene lost 5 bases and the J gene lost 0 bases, with 10 bases spanning the gap. Germline CDR1 reads MGHDK; CDR2 reads SYGVNS. The CDR3 runs 14 residues. The CDR3, as DNA: TGTGCCAGCAGTCGCCTAGAAATGAACACTGAAGCTTTCTTT. It encodes CASSRLEMNTEAFF. Looking up the rest from reference TRBV25-1 and TRBJ1-1 gives the full variable domain: EADIYQTPRYLVIGTGKKITLECSQTMGHDKMYWYQQDPGMELHLIHYSYGVNSTEKGDLSSESTVSRIRTEHFPLTLESARPSHTSQYLCASSRLEMNTEAFFGQGTRLTVV.